A selection of T cell receptor beta chains follows, all from one sample in a study of CD4+ T cells in melanoma. Sequencing used immunoSEQ multiplex PCR; TCRdb keeps in-frame clones, though not all of them. The table records 15,000 or so clones, 60% to 80% of them present only once. Sequenced input: cells from a culture (not recorded whether cultured in vitro). The receptors here all came from a human donor with melanoma. Both conserved end residues are part of each CDR3. Fields, in order: J gene, V gene, D gene, clone size, CDR3 DNA, CDR3 protein. The D gene is left open where the match is weak. Only part of the rows carry a size: once, few, many, or a class if the clone is expanded.

J gene: TRBJ2-5; V gene: TRBV2; D gene: .; clone size: .; CDR3 DNA: TGTGCCAGCGGGGGGAATACCCAGTACTTC; CDR3 protein: CASGGNTQYF
J gene: TRBJ2-1; V gene: TRBV5-1; D gene: TRBD2; clone size: few; CDR3 DNA: TGCGCCAGCAGCTTAACCGGGGCGGGGGGGAATGAGCAGTTCTTC; CDR3 protein: CASSLTGAGGNEQFF
J gene: TRBJ2-7; V gene: TRBV25-1; D gene: .; clone size: .; CDR3 DNA: TGTGCCAGCACGCCCGCCTCGGGCGAGCAGTACTTC; CDR3 protein: CASTPASGEQYF
J gene: TRBJ1-5; V gene: TRBV30; D gene: .; clone size: few; CDR3 DNA: TGTGCCTGGAGTGCCCAAAATCAGCCCCAGCATTTT; CDR3 protein: CAWSAQNQPQHF
J gene: TRBJ1-1; V gene: TRBV9; D gene: .; clone size: few; CDR3 DNA: TGTGCCAGCAGCGTATCAAATATGAACACTGAAGCTTTCTTT; CDR3 protein: CASSVSNMNTEAFF
J gene: TRBJ2-1; V gene: TRBV11-3; D gene: TRBD2; clone size: .; CDR3 DNA: TGTGCCAGCAGCTTCACCGCGGGGGGGACTGAGCAGTTCTTC; CDR3 protein: CASSFTAGGTEQFF
J gene: TRBJ1-2; V gene: TRBV2; D gene: .; clone size: once; CDR3 DNA: TGTGCCAGCAGTGAATGGGGGTTACACCCTAAGGGCAATTTC; CDR3 protein: CASSEWGLHPKGNF
J gene: TRBJ2-2; V gene: TRBV10-1; D gene: .; clone size: .; CDR3 DNA: TGCGCCAGCCAAAATAGCAGGACGAACACCGGGGAGCTGTTTTTT; CDR3 protein: CASQNSRTNTGELFF
J gene: TRBJ2-6; V gene: TRBV7-3; D gene: .; clone size: .; CDR3 DNA: TGTGCCAGCAGCCGGGACCGAAGCTCTGGGGCCAACGTCCTGACTTTC; CDR3 protein: CASSRDRSSGANVLTF
J gene: TRBJ2-5; V gene: TRBV6-1; D gene: .; clone size: .; CDR3 DNA: TGTGCCAGCAGTGACCACGGGACTCAAGAGACCCAGTACTTC; CDR3 protein: CASSDHGTQETQYF
J gene: TRBJ2-5; V gene: TRBV27; D gene: .; clone size: .; CDR3 DNA: TGTGCCAGCAGTTCTCGGGGGATCCAAGAGACCCAGTACTTC; CDR3 protein: CASSSRGIQETQYF
J gene: TRBJ2-3; V gene: TRBV5-4; D gene: .; clone size: .; CDR3 DNA: TGTGCCAGCAGCCCGGACAGCACAGATACGCAGTATTTT; CDR3 protein: CASSPDSTDTQYF
J gene: TRBJ2-7; V gene: TRBV4-2; D gene: TRBD2; clone size: .; CDR3 DNA: TGTGCCAGCAGCCAGACCCAAACTAGCGGGGGGGCGCCGCAGTACTTC; CDR3 protein: CASSQTQTSGGAPQYF
J gene: TRBJ2-1; V gene: TRBV5-1; D gene: .; clone size: .; CDR3 DNA: TGCGCCAGCAGCTTGCGCACGAATGAGCAGTTCTTC; CDR3 protein: CASSLRTNEQFF
J gene: TRBJ1-2; V gene: TRBV6-5; D gene: TRBD1; clone size: .; CDR3 DNA: TGTGCCAGCAGCCTCGACAGGGCCCTCTATGGCTACACCTTC; CDR3 protein: CASSLDRALYGYTF
J gene: TRBJ2-3; V gene: TRBV4-1; D gene: .; clone size: .; CDR3 DNA: TGCGCCAGCAGCCACCTCAGGGGTGGGACAGATACGCAGTATTTT; CDR3 protein: CASSHLRGGTDTQYF
J gene: TRBJ2-2; V gene: TRBV5-1; D gene: .; clone size: .; CDR3 DNA: TGCGCCGGTCGCCGGGACCCCTACACCGGGGAGCTGTTTTTT; CDR3 protein: CAGRRDPYTGELFF
J gene: TRBJ2-1; V gene: TRBV14; D gene: .; clone size: .; CDR3 DNA: TGTGCCAGCAGCCAAGTACGATACAATGAGCAGTTCTTC; CDR3 protein: CASSQVRYNEQFF
J gene: TRBJ1-2; V gene: TRBV30; D gene: .; clone size: .; CDR3 DNA: TGTGCCTGCGGTGCGGGCTATGGCTACACCTTC; CDR3 protein: CACGAGYGYTF
J gene: TRBJ2-3; V gene: TRBV2; D gene: TRBD1; clone size: .; CDR3 DNA: TGTGCCAGCGGGGGACAGGGGACAGATACGCAGTATTTT; CDR3 protein: CASGGQGTDTQYF
J gene: TRBJ1-2; V gene: TRBV5-1; D gene: TRBD1; clone size: .; CDR3 DNA: TGCGCCAGCAGCATGGGACAGGGGGAAGGCGGCTACACCTTC; CDR3 protein: CASSMGQGEGGYTF
J gene: TRBJ2-3; V gene: TRBV5-8; D gene: .; clone size: once; CDR3 DNA: TGTGCCAGCAGCCTAGGACAGCGTACTAGCACAGATACGCAGTATTTT; CDR3 protein: CASSLGQRTSTDTQYF
J gene: TRBJ2-2; V gene: TRBV4-2; D gene: .; clone size: .; CDR3 DNA: TGTGCCAGCAGCCAAATCGCGGGGAGCACCGGGGAGCTGTTTTTT; CDR3 protein: CASSQIAGSTGELFF
J gene: TRBJ1-3; V gene: TRBV7-6; D gene: TRBD1; clone size: .; CDR3 DNA: TGTGCCAGCAGCTCCGAGTCAGGGGGCTCTGGAAACACCATATATTTT; CDR3 protein: CASSSESGGSGNTIYF
J gene: TRBJ1-2; V gene: TRBV7-8; D gene: .; clone size: .; CDR3 DNA: TGTGCCAGCAGCGGTGGGGGGGACTATGGCTACACCTTC; CDR3 protein: CASSGGGDYGYTF
J gene: TRBJ1-6; V gene: TRBV5-1; D gene: .; clone size: .; CDR3 DNA: TGCGCCAGCAGCTTGGATCAGGGATATTCACCCCTCCACTTT; CDR3 protein: CASSLDQGYSPLHF
J gene: TRBJ2-7; V gene: TRBV11-3; D gene: .; clone size: .; CDR3 DNA: TGTGCCAGCAGCTTAGGCTTCCACTACGAGCAGTACTTC; CDR3 protein: CASSLGFHYEQYF
J gene: TRBJ1-2; V gene: TRBV5-6; D gene: TRBD1; clone size: .; CDR3 DNA: TGTGCCAGCACAAGACAGGGGAATAACTATGGCTACACCTTC; CDR3 protein: CASTRQGNNYGYTF
J gene: TRBJ1-6; V gene: TRBV5-5; D gene: .; clone size: once; CDR3 DNA: TGTGCCAGCAGCTTTTACCGTACAGGTTCACCCCTCCACTTT; CDR3 protein: CASSFYRTGSPLHF
J gene: TRBJ2-3; V gene: TRBV4-2; D gene: TRBD2; clone size: .; CDR3 DNA: TGTGCCAGCAGCCGAACGGGGACTAGCGGTAGCACAGATACGCAGTATTTT; CDR3 protein: CASSRTGTSGSTDTQYF
J gene: TRBJ1-2; V gene: TRBV7-8; D gene: .; clone size: .; CDR3 DNA: TGTGCCAGCAGCTTAGATATCATGGGACGAGGGGGCTACACCTTC; CDR3 protein: CASSLDIMGRGGYTF
J gene: TRBJ1-6; V gene: TRBV5-1; D gene: .; clone size: few; CDR3 DNA: TGCGCCAGCAGTCCCGACCCGTCAGGTTCACCCCTCCACTTT; CDR3 protein: CASSPDPSGSPLHF
J gene: TRBJ1-1; V gene: TRBV19; D gene: TRBD1; clone size: .; CDR3 DNA: TGTGCCAGTAAAGACAGGGAACGGAACACTGAAGCTTTCTTT; CDR3 protein: CASKDRERNTEAFF
J gene: TRBJ2-7; V gene: TRBV18; D gene: TRBD1; clone size: .; CDR3 DNA: TGTGCCAGCTCACCAATCCCCCACAGGGGACGTGGTCACGAGCAGTACTTC; CDR3 protein: CASSPIPHRGRGHEQYF
J gene: TRBJ2-7; V gene: TRBV7-9; D gene: .; clone size: .; CDR3 DNA: TGTGCCAGCAGCCCCGCCCTCGGCGAGCAGTACTTC; CDR3 protein: CASSPALGEQYF
J gene: TRBJ2-2; V gene: TRBV5-1; D gene: .; clone size: .; CDR3 DNA: TGCGCCAGCAGCATTTACAGGGAGACCGGGGAGCTGTTTTTT; CDR3 protein: CASSIYRETGELFF
J gene: TRBJ2-4; V gene: TRBV19; D gene: .; clone size: .; CDR3 DNA: TGTGCCAGTAGTCCCAAGGACAGTACCAAAAACATTCAGTACTTC; CDR3 protein: CASSPKDSTKNIQYF
J gene: TRBJ1-1; V gene: TRBV7-9; D gene: .; clone size: .; CDR3 DNA: TGTGCCAGCAGCTTACCGGGGTTCGGCACTGAAGCTTTCTTT; CDR3 protein: CASSLPGFGTEAFF
J gene: TRBJ1-1; V gene: TRBV30; D gene: .; clone size: few; CDR3 DNA: TGTGCCTGGAGTTCAGAGCGGCAAAAAGCTTTCTTT; CDR3 protein: CAWSSERQKAFF
J gene: TRBJ1-1; V gene: TRBV11-1; D gene: TRBD1; clone size: .; CDR3 DNA: TGTGCCAGCAGCTTGGACAGGTGGAACACTGAAGCTTTCTTT; CDR3 protein: CASSLDRWNTEAFF
J gene: TRBJ2-1; V gene: TRBV7-9; D gene: .; clone size: .; CDR3 DNA: TGTGCCAGCACCCAGGGAGGCTCCTACAATGAGCAGTTCTTC; CDR3 protein: CASTQGGSYNEQFF
J gene: TRBJ1-2; V gene: TRBV5-4; D gene: .; clone size: few; CDR3 DNA: TGTGCCAGCAACGTGGGGGGGAGCTATGGCTACACCTTC; CDR3 protein: CASNVGGSYGYTF
J gene: TRBJ1-4; V gene: TRBV7-9; D gene: TRBD1; clone size: .; CDR3 DNA: TGTGCCAGCAGCTCCACAGGGGGACCTAATGAAAAACTGTTTTTT; CDR3 protein: CASSSTGGPNEKLFF
J gene: TRBJ2-7; V gene: TRBV2; D gene: .; clone size: few; CDR3 DNA: TGTGCCAGCACAGTGGTTGGGGGGCCCTACGAGCAGTACTTC; CDR3 protein: CASTVVGGPYEQYF
J gene: TRBJ1-4; V gene: TRBV30; D gene: .; clone size: .; CDR3 DNA: TGTGCCTGGGGCGGGAGGGGAAAACTGTTTTTT; CDR3 protein: CAWGGRGKLFF
J gene: TRBJ2-2; V gene: TRBV5-1; D gene: .; clone size: few; CDR3 DNA: TGCGCCAGCAGCATCTCTAACACCGGGGAGCTGTTTTTT; CDR3 protein: CASSISNTGELFF
J gene: TRBJ2-2; V gene: TRBV5-1; D gene: TRBD2; clone size: once; CDR3 DNA: TGCGCCAGCAGCTTGGAGCGGGGGGGCGACACCGGGGAGCTGTTTTTT; CDR3 protein: CASSLERGGDTGELFF
J gene: TRBJ1-5; V gene: TRBV7-8; D gene: TRBD1; clone size: .; CDR3 DNA: TGTGCCAGCAGCTTAGCTGCAGGGGGAAATCAGCCCCAGCATTTT; CDR3 protein: CASSLAAGGNQPQHF
J gene: TRBJ1-5; V gene: TRBV18; D gene: .; clone size: .; CDR3 DNA: TGTGCCAGCTCACCCAACCAGGGGACCAATCAGCCCCAGCATTTT; CDR3 protein: CASSPNQGTNQPQHF
J gene: TRBJ2-7; V gene: TRBV7-3; D gene: .; clone size: .; CDR3 DNA: TGTGCCAGCAGCCGGGATCAAACCTACGAGCAGTACTTC; CDR3 protein: CASSRDQTYEQYF
J gene: TRBJ2-1; V gene: TRBV7-3; D gene: TRBD2; clone size: .; CDR3 DNA: TGTGCCAGCAGTCCCAGGAGAGCGGGGTACAATGAGCAGTTCTTC; CDR3 protein: CASSPRRAGYNEQFF
J gene: TRBJ1-3; V gene: TRBV5-1; D gene: .; clone size: .; CDR3 DNA: TGCGCCAGCAGCTTGCGCGAGGGTGGCTCTGGAAACACCATATATTTT; CDR3 protein: CASSLREGGSGNTIYF
J gene: TRBJ2-1; V gene: TRBV27; D gene: .; clone size: .; CDR3 DNA: TGTGCCAGCAGTTTATTAGTAGAGGCGGGGAGCCCTTACAATGAGCAGTTCTTC; CDR3 protein: CASSLLVEAGSPYNEQFF
J gene: TRBJ1-5; V gene: TRBV4-1; D gene: .; clone size: once; CDR3 DNA: TGCGCCAGCAGCCAAGCCAAAGATGCTCAGCCCCAGCATTTT; CDR3 protein: CASSQAKDAQPQHF